The 19 T cell receptor beta chains given below trace back to one sample, sequenced in a study of control samples from healthy donors and cancer patients. This table comes from immunoSEQ multiplex PCR, and its TCRdb copy is limited to in-frame clones, with some not included. This sample has 110,000 to 150,000 clones, with roughly 94% found just once. The sequenced sample consisted of PBMCs. The receptors here all came from a man aged 55 to 69 with colorectal cancer.

This clone was seen a few times. The chain recombines TRBV7-9 with TRBJ1-2; D call uncertain. The CDR3 runs to 15 residues. Trimming took 0 bases from V and 3 from J, leaving 11 bases between them. CDR1 is SEHNR and CDR2 is FQNEAQ in the germline V gene (reference sequence). The DNA for the CDR3 is TGTGCCAGCAGCTTAGCGGCAGTGCTCGACTATGGCTACACCTTC. Amino acid sequence: CASSLAAVLDYGYTF.

The chain has TRBV19 and TRBJ2-3; 7 bases align to TRBD1. The V gene's germline CDR1 is LNHDA and CDR2 SQIVND (reference sequence). The CDR3 covers 13 residues. V dropped 4 bases and J dropped 5; count of bases not matched to a gene: 3. In DNA form, the CDR3 reads TGTGCCAGTAGTAGTCGACAGGGAGATACGCAGTATTTT. It yields the protein CASSSRQGDTQYF. The complete variable domain, with remaining parts taken from reference TRBV19 and TRBJ2-3, reads DGGITQSPKYLFRKEGQNVTLSCEQNLNHDAMYWYRQDPGQGLRLIYYSQIVNDFQKGDIAEGYSVSREKKESFPLTVTSAQKNPTAFYLCASSSRQGDTQYFGPGTRLTVL.

This chain connects TRBV7-9 to TRBJ2-3, with 7 bases lining up with TRBD2. The ends lost 3 bases at V and 1 base at J; junction bases unmatched: 4. The germline V gene encodes CDR1 SEHNR and CDR2 FQNEAQ (reference sequence). This CDR3 is built from 15 residues. CDR3 amino acids: CASSFGGFGTDTQYF. The CDR3 coding sequence is TGTGCCAGCAGCTTCGGGGGGTTCGGCACAGATACGCAGTATTTT.

The rearrangement joins TRBV6-2 or TRBV6-3 to TRBJ1-1; 7 bases match TRBD1. Germline CDR1 is MNHEY and CDR2 is SVGEGT. The CDR3 covers 16 residues. V lost 4 bases and J lost 3; bases outside the gene matches: 11. CDR3 DNA: TGTGCCAGCAGTTCGACAGGGAGCAATAGCCACACTGAAGCTTTCTTT. This encodes CASSSTGSNSHTEAFF.

A single count supports this clone. The rearrangement joins TRBV5-4 to TRBJ2-3; D unclear. V lost 4 bases and J lost 6, with 12 bases in between. This CDR3 contains 13 residues. Germline CDR1 and CDR2: SGHNT and YYREEE (reference sequence). CDR3 sequence (DNA): TGTGCCAGCAGCAACGACTTAGGGGATACGCAGTATTTT. Amino acid sequence: CASSNDLGDTQYF.

This rearrangement joins TRBV7-8 to TRBJ2-7; 9 nucleotides agree with TRBD1. V shed 5 bases, J shed 4 bases, and the junction held 6 bases outside the gene matches. Germline CDR1 is SGHVS and CDR2 is FQNEAQ. The CDR3 length is 14 residues. The CDR3 is CASSPQGAGYEQYF. CDR3 sequence (DNA): TGTGCCAGCAGCCCACAGGGGGCGGGGTACGAGCAGTACTTC.

The V and J genes are TRBV4-1 and TRBJ1-2; D unclear. Germline assignment: CDR1 MGHRA and CDR2 YSYEKL. Trimming left V 1 base short and J 2 bases short, with 5 bases between. The CDR3 length is 13 residues. The CDR3 protein is CASSQAGNYGYTF. CDR3 DNA sequence: TGCGCCAGCAGCCAAGCCGGGAACTATGGCTACACCTTC.

The rearrangement joins TRBV24-1 to TRBJ2-7; no reliable D call. The CDR3 spans 16 residues. Looked up from germline, CDR1 is KGHDR and CDR2 is SFDVKD. V was cut by 7 bases and J by 2 bases, with 20 bases left in between. In DNA, the CDR3 is TGTGCCACCAGACGCCGGGCTATTGGGGTAACCTACGAGCAGTACTTC. It yields the protein CATRRRAIGVTYEQYF.

The chain links TRBV11-2 to TRBJ2-3; TRBD1 matches at 7 bases. Germline V gene sequence: CDR1 SGHAT, CDR2 FQNNGV. This CDR3 contains 15 residues. The V gene end was trimmed by 8 bases and the J gene end by 6 bases; junction bases not matched to a gene: 14. The CDR3 reads CASSKGAGRVDTQYF. The CDR3 bases are TGTGCCAGCTCTAAGGGGGCAGGGCGGGTGGATACGCAGTATTTT.

The chain carries TRBV6-4 and TRBJ1-1; D unresolved. V lost 2 bases and J lost 1, with 14 bases in between. CDR3 length: 16 residues. In germline, CDR1 is MRHNA, CDR2 SNTAGT. The CDR3 loop is CASSDARQRPNTEAFF. The CDR3 bases are TGTGCCAGCAGTGACGCAAGACAAAGGCCGAACACTGAAGCTTTCTTT.

The chain joins TRBV4-3 to TRBJ1-2; D might be TRBD1 (6 bases). The germline V and J ends were trimmed by 0 bases and 8 bases, with 13 bases remaining between them. CDR3 size: 14 residues. CDR1 LGHNA and CDR2 YSLEER come from the germline V gene. This CDR3 reads CASSQDRGARGYTF. CDR3 coding DNA: TGCGCCAGCAGCCAAGATCGGGGGGCGCGGGGCTACACCTTC.

The chain is built from TRBV7-2 and TRBJ2-2; 7 bases match TRBD2. CDR1 is SGHTA, CDR2 FQGNSA, per germline. After removal of 1 base from V and 5 bases from J, the junction contained 1 base not matched to a gene. This CDR3 is built from 14 residues. The CDR3 DNA reads as TGTGCCAGCAGCTTAGGGGGAGGGACCGGGGAGCTGTTTTTT. It is translated as CASSLGGGTGELFF. The variable domain in full, with the rest retrieved from reference TRBV7-2 and TRBJ2-2, is GAGVSQSPSNKVTEKGKDVELRCDPISGHTALYWYRQSLGQGLEFLIYFQGNSAPDKSGLPSDRFSAERTGGSVSTLTIQRTQQEDSAVYLCASSLGGGTGELFFGEGSRLTVL.

This sequence joins TRBV21-1 and TRBJ2-3; TRBD1, the table's D call, lacks a check against the DNA. TRBV21-1 is termed a pseudogene. The CDR3 contains 19 residues. The CDR3 is CASSKRGSRALRSTDTQYF. The CDR3 bases are TGTGCCAGCAGCAAAAGGGGATCCAGGGCATTGCGTAGCACAGATACGCAGTATTTT.

The CDR3 DNA reads TGTGCCAGCGGGGGGGGGAACACTGAAGCTTTCTTT. It encodes CASGGGNTEAFF. The chain recombines TRBV6-5 with TRBJ1-1; possibly TRBD1 for D (5 bases). V was cut by 8 bases and J by 1 base, with 8 bases left in between. The CDR3 consists of 12 residues. Germline values: CDR1 MNHEY, CDR2 SVGAGI.

Notes on this clone: The sample contains more than one DNA sequence encoding this CDR3. V gene TRBV24-1 combines with J gene TRBJ2-3; perhaps TRBD2 as D (5 bases). Trimming cost V 4 bases and J 6 bases, with 7 bases left between them. The germline gives CDR1 KGHDR, CDR2 SFDVKD. CDR3 length: 12 residues. As DNA, the CDR3 is TGTGCCACCAGTGAGCGGGCGGATACGCAGTATTTT. It specifies CATSERADTQYF.

Comments on this clone: This sample also contains other DNA sequences that code for the same CDR3. This chain connects TRBV18 to TRBJ1-6; D may be TRBD1 (6 bases). Germline CDR1 KGHSH, CDR2 LQKENI. This CDR3 region has 15 residues. V was cut by 2 bases and J by 3 bases, with 8 bases left in between. CDR3 amino acids: CASSPEQGYNSPLHF. CDR3 coding DNA: TGTGCCAGCTCACCAGAACAGGGCTATAATTCACCCCTCCACTTT.

V is TRBV19 and J is TRBJ2-3; 13 nucleotides match TRBD2. The J segment lost 6 bases and the V segment lost 7 bases, leaving 7 bases of the junction unmatched. Germline CDR1 reads LNHDA; CDR2 reads SQIVND (reference sequence). The CDR3 length is 15 residues. As DNA, the CDR3 is TGTGCCAGTAAGAAACTAGCGGGGGGGTTGGATACGCAGTATTTT. Translation: CASKKLAGGLDTQYF.

The gene calls are TRBV11-2 and TRBJ1-2, with 7 bases identical to TRBD1. CDR1 is SGHAT and CDR2 is FQNNGV in the germline V gene. This CDR3 comprises 14 residues. With V trimmed by 2 bases and J by 6 bases, 6 bases remained unmatched. The DNA of the CDR3 is TGTGCCAGCAGCTTAAGACAGGGCTTTCATGGCTACACCTTC. Its translation: CASSLRQGFHGYTF. Drawing the rest from reference TRBV11-2 and TRBJ1-2, the complete variable domain is EAGVAQSPRYKIIEKRQSVAFWCNPISGHATLYWYQQILGQGPKLLIQFQNNGVVDDSQLPKDRFSAERLKGVDSTLKIQPAKLEDSAVYLCASSLRQGFHGYTFGSGTRLTVV.

The chain employs TRBV4-3 and TRBJ2-7; D gene unclear. Between the trimmed V and J ends, which lost 0 bases and 3 bases, there was a span of 6 bases. This CDR3 comprises 13 residues. Per the germline V gene, CDR1 is LGHNA and CDR2 is YSLEER. In DNA form, the CDR3 reads TGCGCCAGCAGCCAAGATAACGGCTACGAGCAGTACTTC. This translates into CASSQDNGYEQYF.